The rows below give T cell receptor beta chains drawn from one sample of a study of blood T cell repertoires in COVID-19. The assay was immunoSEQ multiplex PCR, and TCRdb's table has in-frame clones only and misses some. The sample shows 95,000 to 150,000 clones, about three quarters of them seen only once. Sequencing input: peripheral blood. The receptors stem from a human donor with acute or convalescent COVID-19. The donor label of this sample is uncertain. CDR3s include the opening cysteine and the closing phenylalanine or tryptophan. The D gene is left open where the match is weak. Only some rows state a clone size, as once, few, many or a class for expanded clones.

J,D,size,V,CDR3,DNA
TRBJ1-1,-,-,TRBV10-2,CATGDYLNTEAFF,TGCGCCACCGGTGACTACCTGAACACTGAAGCTTTCTTT
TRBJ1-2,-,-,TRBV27,CASSLSYSHGYTF,TGTGCCAGCAGTTTATCCTACAGCCATGGCTACACCTTC
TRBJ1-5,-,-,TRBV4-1,CASSQDGWTASNQPQHF,TGCGCCAGCAGCCAAGATGGCTGGACAGCAAGCAATCAGCCCCAGCATTTT
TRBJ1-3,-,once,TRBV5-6,CASSLEGTRGNTIYF,TGTGCCAGCAGCTTGGAAGGGACAAGGGGGAACACCATATATTTT
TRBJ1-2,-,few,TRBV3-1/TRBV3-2,CASSPRQETYGYTF,TGTGCCAGCAGCCCCCGACAGGAAACCTATGGCTACACCTTC
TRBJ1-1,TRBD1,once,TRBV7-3,CASSSGTGNTEAFF,TGTGCCAGCAGCTCCGGGACAGGGAACACTGAAGCTTTCTTT
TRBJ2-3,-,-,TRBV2,CASSEAEISTDTQYF,TGTGCCAGCAGTGAAGCGGAGATTAGCACAGATACGCAGTATTTT
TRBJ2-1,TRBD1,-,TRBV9,CASSSTTGGTYNEQFF,TGTGCCAGCAGCTCAACCACAGGGGGGACCTACAATGAGCAGTTCTTC
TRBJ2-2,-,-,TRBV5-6,CASTQRGTGELFF,TGTGCCAGCACCCAGCGAGGAACCGGGGAGCTGTTTTTT
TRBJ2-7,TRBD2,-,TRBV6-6,CASSQSGATYEQYF,TGTGCCAGCAGTCAAAGCGGGGCTACCTACGAGCAGTACTTC
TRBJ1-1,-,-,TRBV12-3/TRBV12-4,CASSPNRNTEAFF,TGTGCCAGCAGTCCAAACAGGAACACTGAAGCTTTCTTT
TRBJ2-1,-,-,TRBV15,CATSRVGGAVHNEQFF,TGTGCCACCAGCAGAGTGGGGGGGGCGGTCCACAATGAGCAGTTCTTC
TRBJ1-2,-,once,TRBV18,CASSPPVRNGYTF,TGTGCCAGCTCACCACCGGTCAGGAATGGCTACACCTTC
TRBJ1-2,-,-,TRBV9,CASSVGFGNGYTF,TGTGCCAGCAGCGTCGGGTTCGGGAATGGCTACACCTTC
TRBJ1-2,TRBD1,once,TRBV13,CASSPSDRRYGYTF,TGTGCCAGCAGCCCCTCGGACAGGAGGTATGGCTACACCTTC
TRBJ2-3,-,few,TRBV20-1,CSASPRLKGTDTQYF,TGCAGTGCTAGTCCCAGACTGAAGGGCACAGATACGCAGTATTTT
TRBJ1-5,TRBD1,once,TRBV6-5,CASSTGGGQPQHF,TGTGCCAGCAGTACAGGGGGGGGACAGCCCCAGCATTTT
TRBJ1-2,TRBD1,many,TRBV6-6,CASSYGQGRDYGYTF,TGTGCCAGCAGTTACGGACAGGGAAGGGACTATGGCTACACCTTC
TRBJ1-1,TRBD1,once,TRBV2,CASTRDRLNTEAFF,TGTGCCAGCACAAGGGACAGATTGAACACTGAAGCTTTCTTT
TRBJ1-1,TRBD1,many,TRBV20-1,CSASTTGGNGEAFF,TGCAGTGCTAGTACGACAGGGGGCAATGGTGAAGCTTTCTTT
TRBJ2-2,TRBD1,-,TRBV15,CATSPGLGQGHGELFF,TGTGCCACCAGCCCCGGCCTCGGACAGGGGCACGGGGAGCTGTTTTTT
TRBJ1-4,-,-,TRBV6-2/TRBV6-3,CASSYWSGNEKLFF,TGTGCCAGCAGTTACTGGAGCGGTAATGAAAAACTGTTTTTT
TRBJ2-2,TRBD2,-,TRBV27,CASSLLAGGMNTGELFF,TGTGCCAGCAGTTTACTAGCGGGGGGGATGAACACCGGGGAGCTGTTTTTT
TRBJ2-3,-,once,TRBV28,CASIEEGLTDTQYF,TGTGCCAGCATCGAAGAGGGCTTAACAGATACGCAGTATTTT
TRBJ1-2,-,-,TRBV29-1,CSVEGTAYGYTF,TGCAGCGTTGAAGGGACAGCCTATGGCTACACCTTC
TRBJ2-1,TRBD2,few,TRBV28,CASNNRGGSDEQFF,TGTGCCAGCAACAATCGCGGGGGGAGTGATGAGCAGTTCTTC
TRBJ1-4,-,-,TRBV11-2,CASSRQTGLTNEKLFF,TGTGCCAGCAGCCGCCAGACAGGCCTAACTAATGAAAAACTGTTTTTT
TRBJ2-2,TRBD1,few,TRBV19,CASKGTGGVTGELFF,TGTGCCAGTAAGGGGACAGGGGGCGTCACCGGGGAGCTGTTTTTT
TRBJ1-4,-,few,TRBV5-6,CASSIDGGKLFF,TGTGCCAGCAGCATTGACGGGGGAAAACTGTTTTTT
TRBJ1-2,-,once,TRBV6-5,CASSYEGGYGYTF,TGTGCCAGCAGTTACGAGGGAGGGTATGGCTACACCTTC
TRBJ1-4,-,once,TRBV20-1,CSATEKWRSNEKLFF,TGCAGTGCTACTGAGAAGTGGCGGTCTAATGAAAAACTGTTTTTT
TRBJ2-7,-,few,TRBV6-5,CASRTGGERYEQYF,TGTGCCAGCAGGACTGGCGGGGAGCGCTACGAGCAGTACTTC
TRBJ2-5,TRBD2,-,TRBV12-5,CASGLGTSGVETQYF,TGTGCTAGTGGTCTGGGGACTAGCGGGGTTGAGACCCAGTACTTC
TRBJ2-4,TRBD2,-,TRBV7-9,CASSPAGGAKNIQYF,TGTGCCAGCAGCCCCGCGGGAGGGGCCAAAAACATTCAGTACTTC
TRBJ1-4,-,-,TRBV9,CASSVGRLGEKLFF,TGTGCCAGCAGCGTTGGGAGACTGGGTGAAAAACTGTTTTTT
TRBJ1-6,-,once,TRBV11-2,CASSLISGRSPLHF,TGTGCCAGCAGCTTAATATCAGGGAGGTCACCCCTCCACTTT
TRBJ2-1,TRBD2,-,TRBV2,CATPGLAEYNEQFF,TGTGCCACTCCCGGACTAGCAGAGTACAATGAGCAGTTCTTC
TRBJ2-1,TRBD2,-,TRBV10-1,CASSESISGEYNEQFF,TGCGCCAGCAGTGAGTCTATTAGCGGGGAATACAATGAGCAGTTCTTC
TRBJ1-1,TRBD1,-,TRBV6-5,CASSYLWTGANTEAFF,TGTGCCAGCAGTTACTTATGGACAGGGGCGAACACTGAAGCTTTCTTT
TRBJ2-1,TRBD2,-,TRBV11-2,CASSPREGLANEQFF,TGTGCCAGCAGCCCCAGGGAGGGCCTGGCCAATGAGCAGTTCTTC
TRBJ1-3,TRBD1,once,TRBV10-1,CANTQGAGNTIYF,TGCGCCAATACACAGGGGGCTGGAAACACCATATATTTT
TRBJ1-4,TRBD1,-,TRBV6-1,CASSEGQGTTNEKLFF,TGTGCCAGCAGTGAGGGACAGGGGACAACTAATGAAAAACTGTTTTTT
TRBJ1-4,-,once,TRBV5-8,CASTQGIVGEKLFF,TGTGCCAGCACCCAGGGGATTGTGGGTGAAAAACTGTTTTTT
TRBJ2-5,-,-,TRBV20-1,CSAQDQETQYF,TGCAGTGCCCAGGACCAAGAGACCCAGTACTTC
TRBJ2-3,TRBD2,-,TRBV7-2,CASRALAGVGDTQYF,TGTGCCAGCAGGGCCTTAGCGGGGGTGGGAGATACGCAGTATTTT
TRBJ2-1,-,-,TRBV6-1,CASSEARGRTNEQFF,TGTGCCAGCAGTGAAGCGCGGGGGCGTACCAATGAGCAGTTCTTC
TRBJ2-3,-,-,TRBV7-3,CASSLNPPWGGLYTQYF,TGTGCCAGCAGCTTAAACCCCCCATGGGGGGGGCTTTATACGCAGTATTTT
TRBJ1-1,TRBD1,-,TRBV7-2,CASSYPKTGLGTEAFF,TGTGCCAGCAGCTATCCTAAGACAGGGCTCGGCACTGAAGCTTTCTTT
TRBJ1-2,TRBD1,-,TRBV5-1,CASSLTPGQGSYGYTF,TGCGCCAGCAGCCTTACCCCGGGACAGGGAAGCTATGGCTACACCTTC
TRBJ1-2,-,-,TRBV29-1,CSVETGYLHPLSANYGYTF,TGCAGCGTTGAAACGGGATATCTTCACCCCTTATCGGCTAACTATGGCTACACCTTC
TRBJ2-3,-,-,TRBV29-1,CSVPAGGIWSTDTQYF,TGCAGCGTCCCAGCGGGCGGAATATGGAGCACAGATACGCAGTATTTT
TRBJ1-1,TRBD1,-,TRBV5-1,CASSLGQGANTEAFF,TGCGCCAGCAGCTTGGGACAGGGGGCGAACACTGAAGCTTTCTTT
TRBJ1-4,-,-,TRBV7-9,CASSQEGRTGEKLFF,TGTGCCAGCAGCCAAGAAGGCAGGACGGGGGAAAAACTGTTTTTT
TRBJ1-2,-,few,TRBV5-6,CASSQRRRTGGGYTF,TGTGCCAGCAGTCAACGCCGACGGACGGGGGGTGGCTACACCTTC
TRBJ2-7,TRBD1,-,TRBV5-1,CASSLEGTGVTEQYF,TGCGCCAGCAGCTTGGAGGGGACAGGGGTAACCGAGCAGTACTTC